What follows are 14 T cell receptor beta chains derived from one specimen sequenced in a study of blood T cells in healthy people across ages. For the second PCR, which ran for 7 to 11 cycles, a sample-barcoded 5' primer and a J-beta primer mix were used. TCRdb fed the 5' RACE reads into MiXCR, producing one record per CDR3 protein. Of 1.8 million or so distinct CDR3 sequences listed, more than 35% were seen once; the top ten hold roughly 24%. Sequences were obtained from blood. These receptors were taken from a human donor in good health.

The chain is built from TRBV10-3 and TRBJ1-4, with D possibly being TRBD1 (5 bases). The CDR3 contains 15 residues. Between the trimmed V and J ends, which lost 4 bases and 4 bases, there was a span of 13 bases. Looked up from germline, CDR1 is ENHRY and CDR2 is SYGVKD. DNA of the CDR3: TGTGCCATCAGTGGCAGCCCGGGACTTAATGAAAAACTGTTTTTT. Its protein is CAISGSPGLNEKLFF.

The rearrangement joins TRBV7-2 to TRBJ2-5; 10 bases are shared with TRBD1. With 11 bases clipped from V and 2 bases from J, the junction kept 5 bases outside the gene matches. The CDR3 covers 13 residues. Germline CDR1 reads SGHTA; CDR2 reads FQGNSA. CDR3 sequence: CASGGQGQETQYF. The CDR3 DNA reads as TGTGCCTCTGGGGGACAGGGGCAAGAGACCCAGTACTTC. The full variable domain, completed using reference TRBV7-2 and TRBJ2-5, is GAGVSQSPSNKVTEKGKDVELRCDPISGHTALYWYRQSLGQGLEFLIYFQGNSAPDKSGLPSDRFSAERTGGSVSTLTIQRTQQEDSAVYLCASGGQGQETQYFGPGTRLLVL.

The J gene is TRBJ2-2, the V gene TRBV12-3 or TRBV12-4; D tentatively fits TRBD1 or TRBD2 (5 bases each). The CDR3 is 14 residues long. V dropped 3 bases and J dropped 5 bases, with 10 bases sitting between them. The CDR3 loop is CASSLRGFTGELFF. CDR3 nucleotides: TGTGCCAGCAGTTTGAGGGGCTTTACCGGGGAGCTGTTTTTT.

The CDR3 DNA reads as TGTGCCAGCAGTGAGGCCGGGACAGGGAACGAGCAGTACTTC. As protein: CASSEAGTGNEQYF. The chain joins TRBV28 to TRBJ2-7; TRBD1 agrees at 9 bases. Looked up from germline, CDR1 is MDHEN and CDR2 is SYDVKM. The CDR3 contains 14 residues. V shed 5 bases and J 5 bases; nucleotides not matched to a gene: 7. The full variable domain, rest sourced from reference TRBV28 and TRBJ2-7, is DVKVTQSSRYLVKRTGEKVFLECVQDMDHENMFWYRQDPGLGLRLIYFSYDVKMKEKGDIPEGYSVSREKKERFSLILESASTNQTSMYLCASSEAGTGNEQYFGPGTRLTVT.

This rearrangement joins TRBV5-6 to TRBJ2-3; 8 bases match TRBD2. The CDR3 sequence is 16 residues long. The ends lost 1 base at V and 4 bases at J; junction bases unmatched: 8. Germline-derived CDR1 and CDR2 are SGHDT and YYEEEE. The CDR3 loop reads CASSLPGTSLSDTQYF. CDR3 DNA sequence: TGTGCCAGCAGCTTGCCCGGGACTAGTTTGTCAGATACGCAGTATTTT.

The chain is built from TRBV13 and TRBJ1-2, with D maybe TRBD1 (5 bases). Germline CDR1 PRHDT, CDR2 FYEKMQ (reference sequence). The ends were cut back, 5 bases at V and 8 bases at J, with 9 bases in the middle. This CDR3 is 11 amino acids long. The CDR3 protein is CASSAGLGYTF. CDR3 bases: TGTGCCAGCAGCGCGGGACTGGGCTACACCTTC.

The chain uses TRBV5-1 and TRBJ1-2, with D possibly matching TRBD1 (5 bases). Germline V CDR1 and CDR2: SGHRS, YFSETQ. There are 14 residues in the CDR3. V shed 4 bases and J shed 4 bases, with 14 bases lying between them. CDR3 DNA: TGCGCCAGCAGCATAACCCCGGGGGTCTATGGCTACACCTTC. Residues: CASSITPGVYGYTF.

This clonotype turned up a few times. The chain carries TRBV7-8 and TRBJ1-6; D unresolved. Germline lookup yields CDR1 SGHVS and CDR2 FQNEAQ. V was pared by 1 base and J by 8 bases, with 12 bases between. The length of the CDR3 is 15 residues. CDR3 in amino acids: CASSLDSGVYSPLHF. The CDR3 nucleotides are TGTGCCAGCAGCTTAGACTCAGGCGTTTATTCACCCCTCCACTTT.

This chain connects TRBV28 to TRBJ1-1; no clear D. Trimming took 5 bases from V and 7 from J, leaving 14 bases between them. This CDR3 is built from 13 residues. Germline assignment: CDR1 MDHEN and CDR2 SYDVKM. The CDR3 reads CASSTTGLFEAFF. CDR3 DNA sequence: TGTGCCAGCAGTACTACTGGGCTGTTTGAAGCTTTCTTT.

This chain connects TRBV27 to TRBJ2-7, with 7 nucleotides matching TRBD1. After removal of 7 bases from V and 3 bases from J, the junction contained 12 bases not matched to a gene. This CDR3 has 15 residues. CDR1 is MNHEY and CDR2 is SMNVEV in the germline V gene (reference sequence). CDR3 protein: CASTRLQGSYYEQYF. As DNA, the CDR3 is TGTGCCAGCACCCGACTACAGGGGTCATACTACGAGCAGTACTTC.

This clonotype was observed a few times. The chain is built from TRBV20-1 and TRBJ1-1; D not resolved. Germline CDR1 reads DFQATT; CDR2 reads SNEGSKA (reference sequence). There are 17 residues in the CDR3. V dropped 6 bases and J dropped 0 bases, with 23 bases sitting between them. The CDR3 spells CSAKSPRAKRMNTEAFF. The CDR3 DNA reads TGCAGTGCAAAGAGCCCAAGGGCCAAAAGGATGAACACTGAAGCTTTCTTT.

In this sample, this clonotype turned up a few times. The chain recombines TRBV9 with TRBJ2-3; D is uncertain. The CDR3 loop spans 16 amino acids. Germline V gene data show CDR1 as SGDLS and CDR2 as YYNGEE. V lost 1 base and J 2 bases, leaving 14 bases between the germline ends. The CDR3 bases are TGTGCCAGCAGCGTAAACGGCGGACGGTACACAGATACGCAGTATTTT. It yields the protein CASSVNGGRYTDTQYF.

This clonotype was counted between two and nine times. The CDR3 spells CSALGQIGDIQYF. The CDR3 DNA reads as TGCAGTGCCCTGGGACAGATCGGAGACATTCAGTACTTC. V gene TRBV20-1 combines with J gene TRBJ2-4, with 7 bases aligning to TRBD1. The length of the CDR3 is 13 residues. J gave up 8 bases and V 6 bases, and 10 bases lay outside the gene matches. Germline V gene lookup returns CDR1 DFQATT and CDR2 SNEGSKA (reference sequence).

The chain recombines TRBV18 with TRBJ2-7; 8 bases fit TRBD2. Unmatched junction bases numbered 4, after V lost 8 bases and J lost 1 base. The CDR3 runs 13 residues. The V gene's germline CDR1 is KGHSH and CDR2 LQKENI. The CDR3 is CASRGGESYEQYF. The CDR3 coding sequence is TGTGCCAGCCGGGGGGGAGAATCCTACGAGCAGTACTTC. The whole variable domain, remainder taken from reference TRBV18 and TRBJ2-7, is NAGVMQNPRHLVRRRGQEARLRCSPMKGHSHVYWYRQLPEEGLKFMVYLQKENIIDESGMPKERFSAEFPKEGPSILRIQQVVRGDSAAYFCASRGGESYEQYFGPGTRLTVT.